A single sample gave rise to the 27 T cell receptor beta chains below, sequenced in a study of T cell repertoires in cytomegalovirus infection. TCRdb reprocessed the reads via MiXCR and lists one record per CDR3 protein. This sample carries roughly 500,000 distinct CDR3 sequences, around 35% of them seen once, and the ten largest clones take about 17%. These TCRs' antigens remain unknown. Source: cultured PBMCs, taken from culture after CMV antigen stimulation. All receptors come from a human donor in good health (CMV status not recorded). Some clones in this sample may be carry-over from other donors' samples.

The J gene is TRBJ2-1, the V gene TRBV2; D is tentatively TRBD1 or TRBD2 (5 bases each). The CDR3 has 15 residues. Trimming pared 3 bases from V and 6 bases from J, leaving 15 bases between. In germline, CDR1 is SNHLY, CDR2 FYNNEI. The CDR3 reads CASSEDRGTTNEQFF. In nucleotides, the CDR3 is TGTGCCAGCAGTGAGGATCGAGGGACCACCAATGAGCAGTTCTTC.

The rearrangement joins TRBV7-2 to TRBJ2-5, with 8 bases matching TRBD1. Trimming cost V 3 bases and J 4 bases; bases outside gene matches: 7. The CDR3 is 15 residues long. CDR1 is SGHTA and CDR2 is FQGNSA in the germline V gene. The CDR3 sequence is CASSFDRGGRETQYF. The CDR3 nucleotides are TGTGCCAGCAGCTTCGACAGGGGAGGAAGAGAGACCCAGTACTTC.

On this clonotype itself: Its ends do not fully match the called genes, so a read error is possible. The chain links TRBV2 to TRBJ1-2; 7 bases are a match to TRBD1. Germline V lookup: CDR1 SNHLY, CDR2 FYNNEI. The CDR3 is 12 residues long. CDR3 sequence: CASREGGRGYTF. CDR3 bases: TGTGCCAGCAGAGAAGGGGGCAGAGGCTACACCTTC.

The chain uses TRBV19 and TRBJ2-1, with TRBD2 identical over 10 bases. The junction had 7 bases not matched to a gene; V was cut back by 6 bases and J by 5 bases. The germline gives CDR1 LNHDA, CDR2 SQIVND (reference sequence). The CDR3 is 15 amino acids. CDR3: CASSNYGTSDNEQFF. CDR3 nucleotide sequence: TGTGCCAGTAGCAATTACGGGACTAGCGACAATGAGCAGTTCTTC.

This chain links TRBV15 with TRBJ2-5, with 12 bases fitting TRBD1. The CDR3 totals 16 residues. In germline, CDR1 is LNHNV, CDR2 YYDKDF (reference sequence). The ends lost 5 bases at V and 4 bases at J; junction bases unmatched: 8. The CDR3 bases are TGTGCCACCAGCGAGTACCGGGACAGGGGGCGAGAGACCCAGTACTTC. As protein: CATSEYRDRGRETQYF. The full variable domain, completed using reference TRBV15 and TRBJ2-5, is DAMVIQNPRYQVTQFGKPVTLSCSQTLNHNVMYWYQQKSSQAPKLLFHYYDKDFNNEADTPDNFQSRRPNTSFCFLDIRSPGLGDTAMYLCATSEYRDRGRETQYFGPGTRLLVL.

The count of this clonotype is one. CDR3 in DNA: TGTGCCAGCAGACCCTTACGGACGAGCTCCTACGAGCAGTACTTC. Its translation is CASRPLRTSSYEQYF. The V and J genes are TRBV27 and TRBJ2-7; D is undetermined. V lost 6 bases and J 0 bases, leaving 15 bases between the germline ends. The germline V gene encodes CDR1 MNHEY and CDR2 SMNVEV (reference sequence). The CDR3 is made up of 15 amino acids.

The chain combines TRBV19 with TRBJ2-1; 10 bases agree with TRBD2. Losses at the gene ends were 5 bases for V and 1 base for J; bases not matched to a gene: 5. This CDR3 is 16 amino acids long. Germline V gives CDR1 LNHDA, CDR2 SQIVND (reference sequence). In DNA, the CDR3 is TGTGCCAGTAGTCTCTCGGGACTAGCGTCCTACAATGAGCAGTTCTTC. It specifies CASSLSGLASYNEQFF.

This clonotype occurred a few times. The V gene is TRBV5-5, the J gene TRBJ2-7; 9 bases match TRBD2. CDR1 SGHKS and CDR2 YYEKEE come from the germline V gene (reference sequence). This CDR3 comprises 16 residues. J was trimmed by 0 bases and V by 2 bases; bases with no gene match: 6. CDR3 protein: CASSFRTSVSSYEQYF. Written as DNA, the CDR3 is TGTGCCAGCAGCTTCCGGACTAGCGTGAGCTCCTACGAGCAGTACTTC.

V is TRBV4-3 and J is TRBJ2-7; D ambiguous. V shed 1 base and J shed 4 bases, with 8 bases lying between them. Germline V gives CDR1 LGHNA, CDR2 YSLEER. The CDR3 is 13 amino acids. In DNA, the CDR3 is TGCGCCAGCAGCCAAGGTCCCAGGTACGAGCAGTACTTC. This translates into CASSQGPRYEQYF.

V and J are TRBV7-2 and TRBJ2-4, with D tentatively TRBD1 or TRBD2 (7 bases each). CDR3 length: 14 residues. Deletions cut 7 bases from V and 7 bases from J, with 17 bases between. Germline assignment: CDR1 SGHTA and CDR2 FQGNSA. CDR3 DNA: TGTGCCAGCACCAAGCGGGACAGAGATAACATTCAGTACTTC. It codes for CASTKRDRDNIQYF.

The chain carries TRBV7-2 and TRBJ2-7; D might be TRBD2 (5 bases). This CDR3 has 14 amino acids. The germline CDR1 and CDR2 sequences are SGHTA and FQGNSA. V shed 1 base and J shed 1 base, with 8 bases lying between them. This CDR3 is CASSLGIASYEQYF. CDR3 coding DNA: TGTGCCAGCAGCTTAGGAATAGCGTCCTACGAGCAGTACTTC.

This clonotype turned up a few times. This chain joins TRBV7-6 and TRBJ2-7; the match to TRBD2 covers 14 bases. The junction had 12 bases not matched to a gene; V was cut back by 3 bases and J by 5 bases. Germline CDR1 is SGHVS and CDR2 is FNYEAQ. This CDR3 spans 18 amino acids. CDR3 sequence reads: CASSLPGLAGVYSNEQYF. The CDR3 nucleotides are TGTGCCAGCAGCTTGCCGGGACTAGCGGGAGTCTATTCGAACGAGCAGTACTTC.

This clonotype has only a few counts. This chain uses TRBV28 with TRBJ2-7; possibly TRBD2 for D (5 bases). The CDR3 covers 16 residues. Looked up from germline, CDR1 is MDHEN and CDR2 is SYDVKM. V was clipped by 4 bases and J by 3 bases, with 19 bases between them. The DNA for the CDR3 is TGTGCCAGCAGTTCAAGCGGTCTGGGTCAAGGCTACGAGCAGTACTTC. Amino acid sequence: CASSSSGLGQGYEQYF.

V is TRBV7-4 and J is TRBJ2-1; TRBD2 aligns across 8 bases. Germline CDR1 reads SGHVT; CDR2 reads SQSDAQ. Trimming removed 4 bases from V and 6 bases from J; junction bases left unmatched: 8. There are 15 residues in the CDR3. CDR3 DNA sequence: TGTGCCAGCAGCTCTTCCGGGGGGGATCCCAATGAGCAGTTCTTC. Translation: CASSSSGGDPNEQFF.

The chain joins TRBV5-5 to TRBJ2-1; 11 positions match TRBD1. This CDR3 spans 17 amino acids. The V gene end was trimmed by 2 bases and the J gene end by 7 bases; junction bases not matched to a gene: 11. Looked up from germline, CDR1 is SGHKS and CDR2 is YYEKEE (reference sequence). The CDR3 sequence is CASSFGTGGREGNEQFF. The CDR3 DNA reads as TGTGCCAGCAGCTTTGGGACAGGGGGGCGGGAGGGGAATGAGCAGTTCTTC.

The chain is built from TRBV27 and TRBJ2-5; D unclear. CDR1 is MNHEY, CDR2 SMNVEV, per germline (reference sequence). The CDR3 contains 14 residues. V lost 5 bases and J 4 bases, leaving 14 bases between the germline ends. CDR3 sequence: CASSVGVPGETQYF. The DNA of the CDR3 is TGTGCCAGCAGTGTCGGAGTCCCAGGAGAGACCCAGTACTTC.

The chain links TRBV28 to TRBJ2-7; D call uncertain. This CDR3 is 14 amino acids long. The V end lost 6 bases, the J end lost 4 bases, and 16 bases lay between the germline ends. CDR1 is MDHEN and CDR2 is SYDVKM in the germline V gene. The CDR3 loop reads CASSSLPAFYEQYF. CDR3 in DNA: TGTGCCAGCAGCTCGTTGCCGGCCTTTTACGAGCAGTACTTC.

This clonotype occurred many times. The chain employs TRBV7-8 and TRBJ2-2; 10 positions match TRBD2. The V segment lost 5 bases and the J segment 6 bases; nucleotides outside the gene matches: 9. The CDR3 extends over 16 amino acids. Germline assignment: CDR1 SGHVS and CDR2 FQNEAQ. The CDR3 DNA sequence: TGTGCCAGCAGCCAAATCCGGCTAGCGGGAGCCGGGGAGCTGTTTTTT. Translating gives CASSQIRLAGAGELFF. Looking up the rest from reference TRBV7-8 and TRBJ2-2 gives the full variable domain: GAGVSQSPRYKVAKRGQDVALRCDPISGHVSLFWYQQALGQGPEFLTYFQNEAQLDKSGLPSDRFFAERPEGSVSTLKIQRTQQEDSAVYLCASSQIRLAGAGELFFGEGSRLTVL.

This clonotype was seen a few times. The CDR3 DNA follows: TGTGCCAGCAGCCAACATTCCAGCGGGAGCCTCTACAATGAGCAGTTCTTC. Encoded protein: CASSQHSSGSLYNEQFF. V is TRBV14 and J is TRBJ2-1; 8 bases are shared with TRBD2. Unmatched junction bases numbered 9, after V lost 2 bases and J lost 3 bases. This CDR3 is 17 amino acids long. The germline gives CDR1 SGHDN, CDR2 FVKESK.

In its sample, this clonotype was seen many times. The chain carries TRBV7-2 and TRBJ2-3; 7 nucleotides agree with TRBD1. The CDR3 runs to 15 residues. CDR1 SGHTA and CDR2 FQGNSA come from the germline V gene. Germline trimming cut 5 bases from V and 2 bases from J; bases unmatched to any gene: 7. CDR3 loop: CASSADREPTDTQYF. The CDR3 DNA reads TGTGCCAGCAGCGCAGACAGGGAGCCCACAGATACGCAGTATTTT.

This clonotype was found many times. The rearrangement joins TRBV7-2 to TRBJ2-2, with D perhaps TRBD1 (7 bases). This CDR3 region has 15 residues. The germline V gene has CDR1 SGHTA and CDR2 FQGNSA. The V end lost 4 bases, the J end lost 5 bases, and 14 bases lay between the germline ends. The chain's CDR3 is CASSSQTGRTGELFF. The CDR3 DNA follows: TGTGCCAGCAGCTCCCAGACAGGGAGGACCGGGGAGCTGTTTTTT.

The chain joins TRBV19 to TRBJ1-1; possibly TRBD1 for D (5 bases). Germline V CDR1 and CDR2: LNHDA, SQIVND (reference sequence). There are 13 residues in the CDR3. Trimming left V 0 bases short and J 7 bases short, with 9 bases between. CDR3 DNA sequence: TGTGCCAGTAGTATAGATTCAGGGTATGAAGCTTTCTTT. It yields the protein CASSIDSGYEAFF.

This clonotype was seen more than once but under ten times. The V and J genes are TRBV7-9 and TRBJ2-1, with 8 bases lining up with TRBD2. Trimming took 8 bases from V and 7 from J; bases not matched to a gene: 13. The V gene's germline CDR1 is SEHNR and CDR2 FQNEAQ (reference sequence). This CDR3 is 15 amino acids long. In DNA form, the CDR3 reads TGTGCCAGCCCCAAGGGGTTAGCGGGAAGTAATGAGCAGTTCTTC. This codes for CASPKGLAGSNEQFF.

The chain joins TRBV19 to TRBJ2-1; 7 nucleotides align to TRBD2. The germline V gene encodes CDR1 LNHDA and CDR2 SQIVND (reference sequence). The ends lost 1 base at V and 2 bases at J; junction bases unmatched: 2. The CDR3 has 15 amino acids. The DNA for the CDR3 is TGTGCCAGTAGTATAGGGACTAGGGCCTACAATGAGCAGTTCTTC. Its protein product is CASSIGTRAYNEQFF.

This clonotype appeared a single time. This chain uses TRBV20-1 with TRBJ2-3, with D possibly TRBD2 on 6 matching bases. In germline, CDR1 is DFQATT, CDR2 SNEGSKA (reference sequence). Trimming removed 0 bases from V and 4 bases from J, with 20 bases in between. The CDR3 is made up of 17 amino acids. The CDR3 DNA sequence: TGCAGTGCTAGAGATCTTGAGCGGGCCAATCCCCCAGATACGCAGTATTTT. Translation: CSARDLERANPPDTQYF.

Notes on this clonotype: The conserved closing phenylalanine or tryptophan is absent in this CDR3, likely reflecting a read error. The CDR3: CSARDLLARVGGGEETQYI. The CDR3 region has the DNA TGCAGTGCTAGAGATTTGTTAGCTAGGGTAGGGGGCGGCGAAGAGACCCAGTACATC. The chain uses TRBV20-1 and TRBJ2-5; 7 nucleotides line up with TRBD1. Germline CDR1 and CDR2: DFQATT and SNEGSKA (reference sequence). V was clipped by 0 bases and J by 3 bases; unmatched bases: 19. The CDR3 runs 19 residues.

V is TRBV3-1 and J is TRBJ2-3; D is undetermined. The CDR3 extends over 16 amino acids. V was clipped by 0 bases and J by 2 bases, with 12 bases between them. From germline, CDR1 is LGHDT and CDR2 YNNKEL (reference sequence). The CDR3 DNA reads as TGTGCCAGCAGCCAAGATCTGGAGAGTTTCACAGATACGCAGTATTTT. Translating it yields CASSQDLESFTDTQYF.